This entry describes one T cell receptor beta chain. The antigen is undetermined. The sample belongs to a study of cytomegalovirus exposure and HLA in healthy donors. Between the trimmed V and J ends, which lost 4 bases and 0 bases, there was a span of 9 bases. This CDR3 has 15 residues. Germline V gene sequence: CDR1 MGHRA, CDR2 YSYEKL. Broader study findings: Altogether, some 170 TCR beta chains were recorded as cytomegalovirus-associated.

The PCR ran on 60 Vbeta and 13 Jbeta primers. Sequencing used immunoSEQ multiplex PCR; TCRdb keeps in-frame clones, though not all of them. The data contain about 190,000 clones, about 86% of them singletons. Sequences were obtained from PBMCs. The chain joins TRBV4-1 to TRBJ1-4; a possible D gene is TRBD1 (5 bases). The receptor was derived from a man aged 35 to 55 in good health and CMV-seropositive. CDR3 loop: CASSLRGATNEKLFF. The CDR3 DNA reads TGCGCCAGCAGCCTTCGGGGGGCAACTAATGAAAAACTGTTTTTT.